This entry lists 2 T cell receptor beta chains sequenced from one sample in a study of CD8 T cells in ankylosing spondylitis. Study conclusions and caveats: About 8 highly homologous variants formed a TCR beta motif that appeared characteristic of ankylosing spondylitis blood.

What these receptors recognize is not known. TCRdb re-analysed the 5' RACE reads in MiXCR, keeping a single row per CDR3 protein. Of 500,000 to 550,000 distinct CDR3 sequences in the sample, about 12% were seen once. Sequencing was done on a sample of blood, either unsorted or a sorted T cell fraction (not recorded which). All receptors derive from a male donor with ankylosing spondylitis.

The chain couples TRBV3-1 to TRBJ2-1; D could derive from TRBD1 or TRBD2 (5 bases each). The ends were cut back, 4 bases at V and 5 bases at J, with 21 bases in the middle. Germline CDR1 is LGHDT and CDR2 is YNNKEL (reference sequence). The CDR3 covers 17 residues. In DNA form, the CDR3 reads TGTGCCAGCAGCCGCTGGGGGAGCCGACTGGGGGACAATGAGCAGTTCTTC. It codes for CASSRWGSRLGDNEQFF.

The V call is TRBV11-2, the J call TRBJ1-1; 7 bases map to TRBD1. There are 13 residues in the CDR3. Looked up from germline, CDR1 is SGHAT and CDR2 is FQNNGV. The ends lost 8 bases at V and 1 base at J; junction bases unmatched: 4. The CDR3 is CASGGQANTEAFF. The CDR3 nucleotides are TGTGCCAGCGGCGGACAGGCGAACACTGAAGCTTTCTTT.